A selection of T cell receptor beta chains follows, all from one sample in a study of CD8 T cells in ankylosing spondylitis. TCRdb processed the 5' RACE reads anew with MiXCR; each CDR3 protein has one entry. The repertoire holds 25,000 or so distinct CDR3 sequences, with 7.9% as singletons. The sample was blood. The receptors here all came from a male donor with ankylosing spondylitis or in good health (not recorded which). The CDR3 runs from the conserved cysteine through the conserved F or W. A D gene is named only where the DNA matches it firmly. A clone size is listed for some rows: how often the clone was seen (once, few, many), or a class if it is expanded.

d_gene	abundance	v_gene	j_gene	CDR3nt	CDR3aa
.	many	TRBV6-2/TRBV6-3	TRBJ2-7	TGTGCCAGCAGTTCCGGAGCTTGGGGGGTCTATGAGCAGTACTTC	CASSSGAWGVYEQYF
TRBD1	many	TRBV10-3	TRBJ2-1	TGTGCCATCAGCCGAGGGGTCCGGACAGGGAGAAATGAGCAGTTCTTC	CAISRGVRTGRNEQFF
TRBD1	many	TRBV6-4	TRBJ2-1	TGTGCCAGCAGTGACTGGATTGGGACAGGAGTAAATGAGCAGTTCTTC	CASSDWIGTGVNEQFF
.	few	TRBV29-1	TRBJ2-3	TGCAGCGTTGAAGCCTCCCCCCGGGCCACAGATACGCAGTATTTT	CSVEASPRATDTQYF
.	few	TRBV12-3/TRBV12-4	TRBJ2-3	TGTGCCAGCGGACTGCCGCATACGCAGTATTTT	CASGLPHTQYF
TRBD1	few	TRBV5-1	TRBJ2-5	TGCGCCAGCAGCTCCTCCCCGGGGACAGAAGAGACCCAGTACTTC	CASSSSPGTEETQYF
.	.	TRBV5-1	TRBJ2-7	TGCGCCAGCAGCTTTGGACTCACCCGCTCCGAGCAGTACTTC	CASSFGLTRSEQYF
.	.	TRBV2	TRBJ1-4	TGTGCCAGCAGAGTCAACCGCATTGCAACTAATGAAAAACTGTTTTTT	CASRVNRIATNEKLFF
.	.	TRBV5-1	TRBJ2-3	TGCGCCAGCAGTTCGGGATCCGGCAGCACAGATACGCAGTATTTT	CASSSGSGSTDTQYF
TRBD1	few	TRBV6-5	TRBJ1-4	TGTGCCAGCAGTGCCGACAGGGGCAACGTAGAAAAACTGTTTTTT	CASSADRGNVEKLFF
TRBD1	many	TRBV9	TRBJ2-2	TGTGCCAGCAGCTCAAGACAGGGGTGGGCCGGGGAGCTGTTTTTT	CASSSRQGWAGELFF
.	many	TRBV20-1	TRBJ1-1	TGCAGTGCTAGACAGGGGCAGAACACTGAAGCTTTCTTT	CSARQGQNTEAFF
TRBD2	many	TRBV12-3/TRBV12-4	TRBJ2-1	TGTGCCAGCAGGGCCTTAGCGGGGGTTTACAATGAGCAGTTCTTC	CASRALAGVYNEQFF